The TCR beta chain described here comes from a study of blood T cell repertoires in COVID-19 (dated by TCRdb to 2018 to 2020). For the study in its entirety: Samples from collaborators originated in the United States, Italy and Spain and spanned both the acute and convalescent phases of COVID-19. Nearly every sample came with metadata listing a de-identified subject ID, COVID-19 status, age in years and sex. Where HLA class I and class II types were available, the types were taken from metadata supplied by the sample provider, not from assay-based typing. The repertoires were released in a freely available public database meant as a resource for research on the immune response to SARS-CoV-2. The material from the prospective study consisted of cDNA or gDNA derived from T cells, B-cell-depleted T cells, or PBMCs. The dataset comprised deeply sampled blood TCRbeta repertoires from subjects exposed to, actively infected with, or recovered from COVID-19. The samples were drawn from the first 160 participants of the ongoing ImmuneRACE study and from over a thousand subjects provided by 6 global collaborators.

TCRbeta CDR3 regions were amplified from genomic DNA by means of the immunoSEQ Assay, a bias-controlled multiplex PCR. Per the source publication's procedure: Within the assay, amplification of reference gene primers was used to estimate how many nucleated cells each sample contained. To quantify the absolute abundance of each unique TCRbeta CDR3 rearrangement, sequence reads were collapsed and filtered. For each sample, productive Simpson clonality was calculated as the square root of Simpson's diversity index across productive rearrangements. TCRdb retrieved this table from immuneACCESS and kept in-frame rearrangements only. Not all clones are present; in checked studies, unresolved V genes account for under half, and no reason is known for the remainder. D and trimming were read from the DNA, whereas the V and J calls and clone size are those reported in that table. The table for this sample lists tens of thousands of clones; approximately 90% of them were counted only once. In total, the top ten clones hold around 4.7% of the sample.

Worth noting for this clone: No antigen is known for it. No base quality values were provided; no much bigger clone lies one nucleotide off.

Compared with germline, V lacks 5 bases and J lacks 5 bases; bases without a gene match: 5. CDR1 and CDR2, looked up from the germline V gene, are SGHAT and FQNNGV. The CDR3 spans 14 residues, from the cysteine through the phenylalanine. Of the read, only the CDR3 DNA is kept; its 42 bases are in frame from base 1. Study-level results and caveats: How much clinical and demographic metadata was included differed by source and by participant, and the metadata was provided uncurated.

Collaborating institutions collected whole blood in K2EDTA tubes following their own protocols. Collaborator samples were shipped for TCRbeta analysis as frozen whole blood, isolated PBMCs, or DNA extracted from either sample type. Recombination connected TRBV11-2 to TRBJ2-5; the junction holds 10 bases that match TRBD1. The TCR sequence derives from a woman older than 75 with active COVID-19. Sample: peripheral blood. The DNA sequence reads TGTGCCAGCAGCCTGACAGGGGGCGCGGAGACCCAGTACTTC. This translates into CASSLTGGAETQYF.